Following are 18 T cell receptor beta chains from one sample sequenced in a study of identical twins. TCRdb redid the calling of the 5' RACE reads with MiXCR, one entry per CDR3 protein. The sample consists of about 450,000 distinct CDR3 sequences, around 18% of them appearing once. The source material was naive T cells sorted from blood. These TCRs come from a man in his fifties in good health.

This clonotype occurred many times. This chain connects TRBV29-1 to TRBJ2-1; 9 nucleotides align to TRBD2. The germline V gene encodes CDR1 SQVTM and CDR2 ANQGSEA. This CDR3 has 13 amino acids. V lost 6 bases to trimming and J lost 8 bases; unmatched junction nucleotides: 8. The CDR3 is CSVRLAAGYEQFF. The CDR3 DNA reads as TGCAGCGTGCGACTAGCGGCCGGGTATGAGCAGTTCTTC.

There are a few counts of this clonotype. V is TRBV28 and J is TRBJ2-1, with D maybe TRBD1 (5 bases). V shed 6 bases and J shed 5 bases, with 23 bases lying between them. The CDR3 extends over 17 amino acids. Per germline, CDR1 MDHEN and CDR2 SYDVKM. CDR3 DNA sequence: TGTGCCAGCAGCTGGCCCGGTAGATACAGGACAAACAATGAGCAGTTCTTC. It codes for CASSWPGRYRTNNEQFF.

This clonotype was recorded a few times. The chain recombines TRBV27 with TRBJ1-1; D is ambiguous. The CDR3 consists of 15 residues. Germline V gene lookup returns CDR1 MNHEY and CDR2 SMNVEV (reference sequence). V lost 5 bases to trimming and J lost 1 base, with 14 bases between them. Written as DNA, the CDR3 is TGTGCCAGCAGTACCCTGGGAGCGGGGAACACTGAAGCTTTCTTT. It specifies CASSTLGAGNTEAFF.

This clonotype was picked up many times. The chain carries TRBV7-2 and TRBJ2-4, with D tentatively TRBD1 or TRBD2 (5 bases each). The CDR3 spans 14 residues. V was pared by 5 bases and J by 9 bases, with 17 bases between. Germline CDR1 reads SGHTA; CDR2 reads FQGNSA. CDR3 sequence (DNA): TGTGCCAGCAGCCCGGGACCAGGGTGGGGCATTCAGTACTTC. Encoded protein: CASSPGPGWGIQYF.

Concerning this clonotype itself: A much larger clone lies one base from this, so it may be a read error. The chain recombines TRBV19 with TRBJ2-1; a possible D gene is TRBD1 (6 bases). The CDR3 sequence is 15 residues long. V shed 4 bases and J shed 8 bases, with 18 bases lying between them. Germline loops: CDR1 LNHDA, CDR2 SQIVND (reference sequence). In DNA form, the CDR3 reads TGTGCCAGTAGTACGAGGAACAGGGTATGGGATGAGCAGTTCTTC. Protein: CASSTRNRVWDEQFF.

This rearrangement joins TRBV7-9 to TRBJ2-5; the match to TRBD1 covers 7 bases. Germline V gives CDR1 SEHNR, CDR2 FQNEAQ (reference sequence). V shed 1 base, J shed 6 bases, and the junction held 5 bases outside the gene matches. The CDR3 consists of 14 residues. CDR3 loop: CASSLGQGTKTQYF. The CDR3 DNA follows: TGTGCCAGCAGCTTAGGACAGGGTACGAAGACCCAGTACTTC.

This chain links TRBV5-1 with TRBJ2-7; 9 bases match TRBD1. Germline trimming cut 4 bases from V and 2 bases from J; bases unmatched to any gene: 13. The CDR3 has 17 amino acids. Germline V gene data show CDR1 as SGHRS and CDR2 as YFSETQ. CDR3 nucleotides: TGCGCCAGCAGCCCAGACTCACAGGGGGCGAACACCTACGAGCAGTACTTC. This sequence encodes CASSPDSQGANTYEQYF. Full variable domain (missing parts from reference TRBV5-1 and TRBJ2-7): KAGVTQTPRYLIKTRGQQVTLSCSPISGHRSVSWYQQTPGQGLQFLFEYFSETQRNKGNFPGRFSGRQFSNSRSEMNVSTLELGDSALYLCASSPDSQGANTYEQYFGPGTRLTVT.

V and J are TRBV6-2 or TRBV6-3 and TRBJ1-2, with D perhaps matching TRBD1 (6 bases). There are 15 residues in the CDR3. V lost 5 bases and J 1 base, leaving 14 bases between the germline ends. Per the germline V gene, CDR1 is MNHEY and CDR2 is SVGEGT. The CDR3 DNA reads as TGTGCCAGCAGTACGCCGGGACACATTAACTATGGCTACACCTTC. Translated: CASSTPGHINYGYTF.

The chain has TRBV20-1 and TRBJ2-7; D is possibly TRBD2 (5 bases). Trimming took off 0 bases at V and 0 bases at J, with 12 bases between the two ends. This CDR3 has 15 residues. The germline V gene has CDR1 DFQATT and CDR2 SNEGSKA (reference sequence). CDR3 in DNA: TGCAGTGCTAGAGATCACGGGGAAAGCTCCTACGAGCAGTACTTC. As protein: CSARDHGESSYEQYF.

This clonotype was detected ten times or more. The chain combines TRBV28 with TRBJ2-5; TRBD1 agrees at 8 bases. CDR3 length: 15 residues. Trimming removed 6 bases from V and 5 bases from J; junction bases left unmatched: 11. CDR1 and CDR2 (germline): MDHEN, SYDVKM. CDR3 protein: CASRGSRGLGETQYF. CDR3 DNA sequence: TGTGCCAGCAGAGGGAGCAGGGGGCTGGGGGAGACCCAGTACTTC.

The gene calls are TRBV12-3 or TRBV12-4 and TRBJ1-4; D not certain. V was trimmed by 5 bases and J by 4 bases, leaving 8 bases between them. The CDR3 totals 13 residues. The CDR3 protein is CASSPAVNEKLFF. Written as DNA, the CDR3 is TGTGCCAGCAGTCCGGCAGTTAATGAAAAACTGTTTTTT.

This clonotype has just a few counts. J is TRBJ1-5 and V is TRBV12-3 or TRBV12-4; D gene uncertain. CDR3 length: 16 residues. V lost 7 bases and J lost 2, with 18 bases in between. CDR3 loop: CASNIGPGRGNQPQHF. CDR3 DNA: TGTGCCAGCAACATTGGGCCCGGGAGGGGCAATCAGCCCCAGCATTTT.

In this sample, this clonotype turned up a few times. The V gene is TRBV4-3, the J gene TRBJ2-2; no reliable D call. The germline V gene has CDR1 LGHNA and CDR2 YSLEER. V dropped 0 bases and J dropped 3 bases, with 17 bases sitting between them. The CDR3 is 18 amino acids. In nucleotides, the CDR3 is TGCGCCAGCAGCCAAGATCGCTCACAGAGGTGGCACACCGGGGAGCTGTTTTTT. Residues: CASSQDRSQRWHTGELFF.

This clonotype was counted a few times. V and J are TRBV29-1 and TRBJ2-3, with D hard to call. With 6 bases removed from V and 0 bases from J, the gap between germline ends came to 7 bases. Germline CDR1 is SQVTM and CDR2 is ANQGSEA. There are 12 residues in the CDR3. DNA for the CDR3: TGCAGCGTGAAACCTAGCACAGATACGCAGTATTTT. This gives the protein CSVKPSTDTQYF.

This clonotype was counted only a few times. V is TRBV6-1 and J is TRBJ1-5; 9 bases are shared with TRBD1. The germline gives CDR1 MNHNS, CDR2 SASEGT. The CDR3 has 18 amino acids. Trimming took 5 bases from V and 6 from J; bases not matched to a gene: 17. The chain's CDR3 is CASSKNHRWDRAGQPQHF. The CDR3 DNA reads TGTGCCAGCAGTAAGAACCACCGGTGGGACAGGGCGGGTCAGCCCCAGCATTTT.

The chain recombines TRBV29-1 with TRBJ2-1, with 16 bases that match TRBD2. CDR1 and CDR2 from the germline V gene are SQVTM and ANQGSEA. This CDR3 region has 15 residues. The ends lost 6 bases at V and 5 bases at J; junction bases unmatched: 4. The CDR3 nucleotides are TGCAGCGTGGGACTAGCGGGAGGGCCACACAATGAGCAGTTCTTC. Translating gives CSVGLAGGPHNEQFF.

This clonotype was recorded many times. CDR3 sequence (DNA): TGTGCCAGCAGTTCGGGACAGGGGGCGTTAACAGATACGCAGTATTTT. Translating gives CASSSGQGALTDTQYF. This chain links TRBV12-3 or TRBV12-4 with TRBJ2-3; 12 positions match TRBD1. V shed 4 bases and J 3 bases; nucleotides not matched to a gene: 5. The CDR3 has 16 residues.

The CDR3 nucleotides are TGCAGCGTTGGTATGAGCGGGATTACCTACAATGAGCAGTTCTTC. It encodes CSVGMSGITYNEQFF. This chain links TRBV29-1 with TRBJ2-1; 7 nucleotides match TRBD2. The V gene end was trimmed by 4 bases and the J gene end by 2 bases; junction bases not matched to a gene: 8. This CDR3 has 15 amino acids. Germline CDR1 is SQVTM and CDR2 is ANQGSEA.